These T cell receptor beta chains were read from a single sample in a study of blood T cell repertoires in COVID-19. Sequencing was performed with immunoSEQ multiplex PCR; in TCRdb, only in-frame clones are kept and a portion is missing. The sample has about 210,000 clones, 80% to 85% seen once; the top ten hold 4.5% to 5.5%. Material for sequencing was peripheral blood. The receptors here all came from a woman between 70 and 85 years old with COVID-19, enrolled during active disease. CDR3s include the opening cysteine and the closing phenylalanine or tryptophan. Each record gives: CDR3 protein, J gene, V gene.

cdr3_aa: CASSTAGGSPYNEQFF
j_call: TRBJ2-1
v_call: TRBV19

cdr3_aa: CASELASTGELFF
j_call: TRBJ2-2
v_call: TRBV21-1

cdr3_aa: CASRPSGVPLYEQFF
j_call: TRBJ2-1
v_call: TRBV6-5

cdr3_aa: CASSYTPGETEAFF
j_call: TRBJ1-1
v_call: TRBV9

cdr3_aa: CAITSAGAQGHEQYF
j_call: TRBJ2-7
v_call: TRBV11-2

cdr3_aa: CASSYAIAGGPDEQFF
j_call: TRBJ2-1
v_call: TRBV6-5

cdr3_aa: CASSKPGTSYGYTF
j_call: TRBJ1-2
v_call: TRBV6-5

cdr3_aa: CASSRGTGATEAFF
j_call: TRBJ1-1
v_call: TRBV28

cdr3_aa: CASSFRRTGLNTEAFF
j_call: TRBJ1-1
v_call: TRBV5-6

cdr3_aa: CASSLEGTGTDEQFF
j_call: TRBJ2-1
v_call: TRBV7-9

cdr3_aa: CASSITAGPFYGYTF
j_call: TRBJ1-2
v_call: TRBV19

cdr3_aa: CASSPTGNYGYTF
j_call: TRBJ1-2
v_call: TRBV5-4

cdr3_aa: CASSYGGGGGYGYTF
j_call: TRBJ1-2
v_call: TRBV5-1

cdr3_aa: CASSPGTGKSGYTF
j_call: TRBJ1-2
v_call: TRBV7-2

cdr3_aa: CASSQGGTSGTYNEQFF
j_call: TRBJ2-1
v_call: TRBV4-2

cdr3_aa: CASHLGTEVHEQYF
j_call: TRBJ2-7
v_call: TRBV28

cdr3_aa: CASSPQGLTEAFF
j_call: TRBJ1-1
v_call: TRBV6-5

cdr3_aa: CAWSVRGTGGYTF
j_call: TRBJ1-2
v_call: TRBV30

cdr3_aa: CASTLRGKANEKLFF
j_call: TRBJ1-4
v_call: TRBV9

cdr3_aa: CASSRLGGTGTSAGELFF
j_call: TRBJ2-2
v_call: TRBV7-6

cdr3_aa: CASSLRAEAFF
j_call: TRBJ1-1
v_call: TRBV5-6

cdr3_aa: CASTSAGGEVDSYGYTF
j_call: TRBJ1-2
v_call: TRBV28

cdr3_aa: CASSQDAGYGYTF
j_call: TRBJ1-2
v_call: TRBV4-3

cdr3_aa: CASSFRGTGYSYEQYF
j_call: TRBJ2-7
v_call: TRBV28

cdr3_aa: CATRQGPLSGYTF
j_call: TRBJ1-2
v_call: TRBV27

cdr3_aa: CASSVVGGNTEAFF
j_call: TRBJ1-1
v_call: TRBV2

cdr3_aa: CASSTYTSVGETQYF
j_call: TRBJ2-5
v_call: TRBV11-2

cdr3_aa: CASSEGRKNIQYF
j_call: TRBJ2-4
v_call: TRBV19

cdr3_aa: CASSLAGLGNYEQYF
j_call: TRBJ2-7
v_call: TRBV5-5

cdr3_aa: CASNPGGRDTEAFF
j_call: TRBJ1-1
v_call: TRBV28

cdr3_aa: CASIVQAAATNEKLFF
j_call: TRBJ1-4
v_call: TRBV2

cdr3_aa: CASRGPGSYNEQFF
j_call: TRBJ2-1
v_call: TRBV28

cdr3_aa: CASSLSPTLNTEAFF
j_call: TRBJ1-1
v_call: TRBV27

cdr3_aa: CASRGSLFSGNTIYF
j_call: TRBJ1-3
v_call: TRBV10-1

cdr3_aa: CASSWSSGRVKYNEQFF
j_call: TRBJ2-1
v_call: TRBV7-2

cdr3_aa: CAWRTPGQGANYGYTF
j_call: TRBJ1-2
v_call: TRBV30

cdr3_aa: CASSTRDRGPGNTIYF
j_call: TRBJ1-3
v_call: TRBV7-2

cdr3_aa: CASSLTGPSYEQYF
j_call: TRBJ2-7
v_call: TRBV5-1

cdr3_aa: CASISTGNDQPQHF
j_call: TRBJ1-5
v_call: TRBV19

cdr3_aa: CASSVARTGYEQYF
j_call: TRBJ2-7
v_call: TRBV6-5

cdr3_aa: CASSQGRGLTSGNTIYF
j_call: TRBJ1-3
v_call: TRBV4-1

cdr3_aa: CASSESGTSGELFF
j_call: TRBJ2-2
v_call: TRBV25-1

cdr3_aa: CASSPQFVLAGVWAQYF
j_call: TRBJ2-5
v_call: TRBV21-1

cdr3_aa: CASSQVSNEQFF
j_call: TRBJ2-1
v_call: TRBV3-1/TRBV3-2

cdr3_aa: CASSPRTSGSYNEQFF
j_call: TRBJ2-1
v_call: TRBV5-1

cdr3_aa: CASSLEGAKYEQYF
j_call: TRBJ2-7
v_call: TRBV5-1

cdr3_aa: CASSIVGGGLNEQYF
j_call: TRBJ2-7
v_call: TRBV19